These 6 T cell receptor beta chains originate from one sample sequenced in a study of CD8+ T cells in alopecia areata. Treatment here: oral pan-JAK inhibitor, 5-10 mg twice daily. Extracted RNA was reverse transcribed, and the resulting cDNA served as sequencing template. Repertoires were generated with immunoSEQ multiplex PCR, while TCRdb's copy carries only in-frame clones and drops some. The sample has under 350,000 clones, roughly 60% seen once. Specimen: CD4+ T cells sorted from blood, collected at week 24, from a patient treated with tofacitinib. These receptors came from a human donor with alopecia areata.

The rearrangement joins TRBV15 to TRBJ2-5; D is undetermined. Germline V gene sequence: CDR1 LNHNV, CDR2 YYDKDF (reference sequence). This CDR3 region has 14 residues. The germline V and J ends were trimmed by 6 bases and 2 bases, with 13 bases remaining between them. The CDR3 loop reads CATSPAATQETQYF. The DNA for the CDR3 is TGTGCCACCAGTCCGGCCGCCACACAAGAGACCCAGTACTTC. Together with reference TRBV15 and TRBJ2-5, the CDR3 gives the full variable domain: DAMVIQNPRYQVTQFGKPVTLSCSQTLNHNVMYWYQQKSSQAPKLLFHYYDKDFNNEADTPDNFQSRRPNTSFCFLDIRSPGLGDTAMYLCATSPAATQETQYFGPGTRLLVL.

The V gene is TRBV10-3, the J gene TRBJ1-5; D perhaps matches TRBD1 (6 bases). This CDR3 region has 13 residues. Germline assignment: CDR1 ENHRY and CDR2 SYGVKD. The V end lost 4 bases, the J end lost 6 bases, and 10 bases lay between the germline ends. This CDR3 reads CAISAGEGQPQHF. The CDR3 DNA reads TGTGCCATCAGTGCAGGGGAGGGTCAGCCCCAGCATTTT.

This chain links TRBV9 with TRBJ2-5; possibly TRBD1 for D (6 bases). The CDR3 covers 12 residues. Per the germline V gene, CDR1 is SGDLS and CDR2 is YYNGEE. Trimming pared 7 bases from V and 4 bases from J, leaving 11 bases between. CDR3 region: CASGTRRETQYF. DNA of the CDR3: TGTGCCAGCGGGACAAGACGAGAGACCCAGTACTTC.

This rearrangement joins TRBV9 to TRBJ2-2; TRBD2 is a possible D gene (6 bases). The CDR3 spans 17 residues. V was pared by 0 bases and J by 6 bases, with 18 bases between. CDR1 and CDR2 from the germline V gene are SGDLS and YYNGEE. The CDR3: CASSVATGTSLSGELFF. Here the CDR3 DNA reads TGTGCCAGCAGCGTAGCCACCGGGACTTCGCTCTCCGGGGAGCTGTTTTTT. The full variable domain, rest sourced from reference TRBV9 and TRBJ2-2, is DSGVTQTPKHLITATGQRVTLRCSPRSGDLSVYWYQQSLDQGLQFLIQYYNGEERAKGNILERFSAQQFPDLHSELNLSSLELGDSALYFCASSVATGTSLSGELFFGEGSRLTVL.

V usage is TRBV11-2 and J usage is TRBJ2-5; TRBD2 matches at 11 bases. The trim removed 5 bases at V and 1 base at J, leaving 3 bases unmatched. This CDR3 comprises 15 residues. Germline CDR1 and CDR2: SGHAT and FQNNGV. CDR3 amino acids: CASSETSGVQETQYF. CDR3 in DNA: TGTGCCAGCAGCGAGACTAGCGGGGTCCAAGAGACCCAGTACTTC.

The chain carries TRBV27 and TRBJ2-5; the match to TRBD1 covers 11 bases. This CDR3 is built from 17 residues. Germline loops: CDR1 MNHEY, CDR2 SMNVEV (reference sequence). V gave up 0 bases and J gave up 4 bases; unmatched junction bases: 7. In nucleotides, the CDR3 is TGTGCCAGCAGTTTATCCGGGACAGGGGGGTACAGAGAGACCCAGTACTTC. It is translated as CASSLSGTGGYRETQYF.